This TCR beta chain emerged from a study of T cells expressing NK-cell markers. The germline CDR1 and CDR2 sequences are LNHNV and YYDKDF (reference sequence). The CDR3 has 15 residues. TCRdb re-called the 5' RACE reads, yielding one record per CDR3 amino acid sequence without DNA. Its clone listing holds a few hundred thousand distinct CDR3 sequences. This chain links TRBV15 with TRBJ1-2; TCRdb names TRBD1, which stays unverified in the absence of DNA. The origin of this receptor is a man between 18 and 69 years old in good health. Sample: blood T cells: a sorted CD56 or NKG2C T cell subset, CD4+ or CD8+ T cells, or bulk PBMC T cells (not recorded which). CDR3 sequence reads: CATSARRTGGHGYTF. Variable domain in full (rest from reference TRBV15 and TRBJ1-2): DAMVIQNPRYQVTQFGKPVTLSCSQTLNHNVMYWYQQKSSQAPKLLFHYYDKDFNNEADTPDNFQSRRPNTSFCFLDIRSPGLGDTAMYLCATSARRTGGHGYTFGSGTRLTVV.